This T cell receptor beta chain comes out of a study of PD-1 blockade in classical Hodgkin lymphoma. Study results and caveats: Complete responders' baseline diversity resembled that of newly diagnosed patients. CD4+ TCR diversity rose significantly by C4D1, and CD8+ TCR diversity did not.

This CDR3 comprises 14 residues. Trimming left V 5 bases short and J 3 bases short, with 13 bases between. Looked up from germline, CDR1 is PRHDT and CDR2 is FYEKMQ (reference sequence). Every patient experienced relapse after autologous stem cell transplantation, and brentuximab vedotin exposure varied. A word on this clone: The antigen is unknown.

Sequenced by immunoSEQ multiplex PCR; TCRdb stores in-frame clones only, minus some. The sample records tens of thousands of clones, about 90% being singletons. The input for sequencing was peripheral blood mononuclear cells (PBMCs), taken before the second cycle of nivolumab. This TCR came from a human donor with classical Hodgkin lymphoma. V is TRBV13 and J is TRBJ1-2; a possible D gene is TRBD1 (6 bases). The CDR3: CASSQRGEDYGYTF. The CDR3 region has the DNA TGTGCCAGCAGCCAGAGGGGGGAGGACTATGGCTACACCTTC.